This TCR beta chain emerged from a study of control samples from healthy donors and cancer patients. Sequenced by immunoSEQ multiplex PCR; TCRdb stores in-frame clones only, minus some. This sample has under 450,000 clones, with roughly 90% found just once. Germline CDR1 is KGHSH and CDR2 is LQKENI. This CDR3 is 14 amino acids long. Deletions cut 3 bases from V and 5 bases from J, with 11 bases between. This chain uses TRBV18 with TRBJ1-5, with no clear D. The sequence derives from a man aged 35 to 55 with head and neck cancer. Sequencing was performed on PBMCs. The DNA for the CDR3 is TGTGCCAGCTCACCGGGGTCCGGGTATCAGCCCCAGCATTTT. Protein sequence: CASSPGSGYQPQHF.